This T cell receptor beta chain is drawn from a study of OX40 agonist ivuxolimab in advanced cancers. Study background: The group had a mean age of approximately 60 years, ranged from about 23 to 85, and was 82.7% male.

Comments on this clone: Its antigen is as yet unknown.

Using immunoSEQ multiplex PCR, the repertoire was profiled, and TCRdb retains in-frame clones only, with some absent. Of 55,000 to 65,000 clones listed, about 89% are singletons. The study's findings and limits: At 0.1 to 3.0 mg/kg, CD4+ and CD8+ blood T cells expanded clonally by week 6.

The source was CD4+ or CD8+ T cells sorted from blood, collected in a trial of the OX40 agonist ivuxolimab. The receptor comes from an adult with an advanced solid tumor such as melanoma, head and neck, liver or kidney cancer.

The CDR3 is CASSSRQPRIDGYTF. CDR3 DNA sequence: TGTGCCAGCAGCTCACGACAGCCCAGGATAGATGGCTACACCTTC. The chain recombines TRBV7-9 with TRBJ1-2, with a possible D match to TRBD1 (5 bases). Per the germline V gene, CDR1 is SEHNR and CDR2 is FQNEAQ (reference sequence). Trimming pared 4 bases from V and 6 bases from J, leaving 18 bases between. The CDR3 is 15 amino acids.